This TCR beta chain stems from a study of blood T cell repertoires in COVID-19. Study details: Sites across the United States, Italy and Spain contributed samples from acute and convalescent COVID-19. PBMCs, B-cell-depleted T cells, or T cells provided the cDNA or gDNA that made up the material.

Patients from Seattle were sampled longitudinally, starting during active infection. Germline CDR1 LNHDA, CDR2 SQIVND (reference sequence). The CDR3 has 16 residues. The V end was cut by 0 bases, the J end by 0 bases, with 8 bases between. Assay: immunoSEQ multiplex PCR; the TCRdb copy retains only in-frame clones and omits some. The data contain fewer than 200,000 clones, 75% to 85% of them singletons. The sequence derives from a woman aged 40-49 years with COVID-19, enrolled during active disease. Material for sequencing was peripheral blood. This sequence joins TRBV19 and TRBJ2-2; no definite D call. In nucleotides, the CDR3 is TGTGCCAGTAGTATAGATGGTCGGGCGAACACCGGGGAGCTGTTTTTT. The encoded protein is CASSIDGRANTGELFF.